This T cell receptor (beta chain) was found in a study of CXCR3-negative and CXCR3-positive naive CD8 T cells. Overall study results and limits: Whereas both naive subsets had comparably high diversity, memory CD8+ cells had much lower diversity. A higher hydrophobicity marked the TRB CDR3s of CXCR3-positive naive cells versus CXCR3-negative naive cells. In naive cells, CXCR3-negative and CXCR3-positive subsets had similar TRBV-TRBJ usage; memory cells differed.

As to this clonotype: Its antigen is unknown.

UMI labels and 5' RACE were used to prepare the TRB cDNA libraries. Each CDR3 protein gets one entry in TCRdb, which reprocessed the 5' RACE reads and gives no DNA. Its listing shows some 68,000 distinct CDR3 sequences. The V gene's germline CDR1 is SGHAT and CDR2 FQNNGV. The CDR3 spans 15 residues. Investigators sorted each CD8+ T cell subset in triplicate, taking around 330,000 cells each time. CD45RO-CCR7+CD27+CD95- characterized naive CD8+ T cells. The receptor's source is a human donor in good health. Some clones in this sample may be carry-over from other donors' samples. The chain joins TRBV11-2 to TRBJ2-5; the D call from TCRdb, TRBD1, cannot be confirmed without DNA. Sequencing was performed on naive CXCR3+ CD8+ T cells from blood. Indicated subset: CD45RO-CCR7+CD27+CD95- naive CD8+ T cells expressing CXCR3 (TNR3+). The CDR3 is CASSIAGGSFETQYF.